The clone carrying this T cell receptor (beta chain) was seen a few times. Its antigen remains unidentified. Scientists made TCR beta libraries using quantitative 5'-RACE with molecular barcodes. TCRdb independently ran MiXCR on the 5' RACE reads; one entry per CDR3 protein. The table shows about 96,000 distinct CDR3 sequences, with just under 9% occurring only once. This sample was included in a study of CD8 T cells in ankylosing spondylitis. Study-level points and caveats: Clones linked to the disease showed a CD8+ phenotype. They occurred at relatively low frequencies in peripheral blood. Eight highly homologous variants made up a TCR beta motif, and this motif appeared characteristic of ankylosing spondylitis blood. There were earlier reports of some motif variants in reactive arthritis synovial fluid and blood.

Germline values: CDR1 SGHTA, CDR2 FQGNSA. V lost 9 bases and J 0 bases, leaving 9 bases between the germline ends. The CDR3 is made up of 12 amino acids. The source of this sequence is a male donor with ankylosing spondylitis or in good health (not recorded which). The sample consisted of blood, either unsorted or a sorted T cell fraction (not recorded which). The chain combines TRBV7-2 with TRBJ2-7, with a weak D call TRBD2 (6 bases). CDR3 DNA: TGTGCCAGTGGGGGGACCTCCTACGAGCAGTACTTC. This gives the protein CASGGTSYEQYF. The full variable domain, rest sourced from reference TRBV7-2 and TRBJ2-7, is GAGVSQSPSNKVTEKGKDVELRCDPISGHTALYWYRQSLGQGLEFLIYFQGNSAPDKSGLPSDRFSAERTGGSVSTLTIQRTQQEDSAVYLCASGGTSYEQYFGPGTRLTVT.